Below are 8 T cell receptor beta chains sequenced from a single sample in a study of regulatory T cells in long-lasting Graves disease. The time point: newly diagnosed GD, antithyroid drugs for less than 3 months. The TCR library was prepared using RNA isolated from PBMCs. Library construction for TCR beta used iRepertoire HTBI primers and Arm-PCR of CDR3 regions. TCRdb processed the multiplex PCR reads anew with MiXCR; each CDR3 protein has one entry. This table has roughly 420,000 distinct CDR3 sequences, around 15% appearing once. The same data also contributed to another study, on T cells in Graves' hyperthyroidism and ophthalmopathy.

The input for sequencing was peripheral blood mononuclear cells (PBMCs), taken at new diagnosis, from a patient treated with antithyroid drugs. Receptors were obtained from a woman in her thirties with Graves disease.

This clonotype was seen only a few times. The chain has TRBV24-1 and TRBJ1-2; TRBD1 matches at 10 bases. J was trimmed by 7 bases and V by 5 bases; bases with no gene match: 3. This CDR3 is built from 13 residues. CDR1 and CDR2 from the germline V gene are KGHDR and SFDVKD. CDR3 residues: CATSATGGLGYTF. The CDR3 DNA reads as TGTGCCACCAGTGCGACAGGGGGCCTTGGCTACACCTTC.

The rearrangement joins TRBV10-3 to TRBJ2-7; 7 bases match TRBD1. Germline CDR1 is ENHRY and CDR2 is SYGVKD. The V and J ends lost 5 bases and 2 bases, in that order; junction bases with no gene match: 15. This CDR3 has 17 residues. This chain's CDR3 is CAISTPISGQSPYEQYF. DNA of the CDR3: TGTGCCATCAGTACCCCCATATCGGGACAGTCCCCCTACGAGCAGTACTTC.

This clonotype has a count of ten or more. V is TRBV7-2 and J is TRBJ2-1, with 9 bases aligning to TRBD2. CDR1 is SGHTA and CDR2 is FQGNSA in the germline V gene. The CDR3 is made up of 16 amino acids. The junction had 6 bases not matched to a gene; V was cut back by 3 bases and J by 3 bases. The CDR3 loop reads CASSFRGTSSYNEQFF. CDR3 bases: TGTGCCAGCAGCTTTCGGGGGACTAGCAGCTACAATGAGCAGTTCTTC.

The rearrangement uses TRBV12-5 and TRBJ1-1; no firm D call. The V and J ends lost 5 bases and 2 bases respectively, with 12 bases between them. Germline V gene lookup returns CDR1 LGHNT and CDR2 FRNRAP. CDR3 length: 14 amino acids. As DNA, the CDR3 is TGTGCTAGTGGTGGGATGGGTGCTAACACTGAAGCTTTCTTT. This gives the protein CASGGMGANTEAFF.

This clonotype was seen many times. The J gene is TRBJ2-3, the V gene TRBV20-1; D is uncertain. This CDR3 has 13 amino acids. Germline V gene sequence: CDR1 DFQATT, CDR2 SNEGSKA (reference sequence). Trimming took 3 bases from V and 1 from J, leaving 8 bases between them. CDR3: CSASGLGTDTQYF. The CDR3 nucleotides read TGCAGTGCTAGCGGCCTCGGCACAGATACGCAGTATTTT.

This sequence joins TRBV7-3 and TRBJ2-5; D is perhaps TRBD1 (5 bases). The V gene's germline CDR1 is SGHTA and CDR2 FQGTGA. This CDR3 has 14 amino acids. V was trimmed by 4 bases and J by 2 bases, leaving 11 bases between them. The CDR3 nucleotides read TGTGCCAGCAGCTCCACAGGTACTCAAGAGACCCAGTACTTC. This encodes CASSSTGTQETQYF.

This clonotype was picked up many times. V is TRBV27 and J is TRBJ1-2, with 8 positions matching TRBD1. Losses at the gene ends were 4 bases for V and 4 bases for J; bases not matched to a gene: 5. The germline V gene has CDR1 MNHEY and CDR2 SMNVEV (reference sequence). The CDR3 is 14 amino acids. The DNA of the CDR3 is TGTGCCAGCAGTTCGGACAGGGACCTCTATGGCTACACCTTC. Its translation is CASSSDRDLYGYTF.

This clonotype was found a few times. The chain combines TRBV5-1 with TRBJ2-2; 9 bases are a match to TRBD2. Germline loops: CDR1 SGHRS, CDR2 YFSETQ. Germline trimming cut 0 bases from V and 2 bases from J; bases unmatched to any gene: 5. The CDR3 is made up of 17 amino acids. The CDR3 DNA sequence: TGCGCCAGCAGCTTGGTCCTAGCGGGAAAAAACACCGGGGAGCTGTTTTTT. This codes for CASSLVLAGKNTGELFF.